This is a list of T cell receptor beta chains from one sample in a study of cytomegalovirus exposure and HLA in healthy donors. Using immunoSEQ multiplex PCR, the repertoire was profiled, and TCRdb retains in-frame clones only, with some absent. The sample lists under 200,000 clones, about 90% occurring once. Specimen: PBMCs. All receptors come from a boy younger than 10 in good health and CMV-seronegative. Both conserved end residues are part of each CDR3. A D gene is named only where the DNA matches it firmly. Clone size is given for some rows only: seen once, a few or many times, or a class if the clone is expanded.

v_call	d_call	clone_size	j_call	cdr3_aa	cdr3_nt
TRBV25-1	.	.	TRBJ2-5	CASSDWTGRETQYF	TGTGCCAGCAGTGATTGGACGGGGAGAGAGACCCAGTACTTC
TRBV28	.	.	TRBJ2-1	CASSLFGEADEQFF	TGTGCCAGCAGTTTATTCGGGGAGGCGGATGAGCAGTTCTTC
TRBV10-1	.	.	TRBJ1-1	CASSESEGRGSTEAFF	TGCGCCAGCAGTGAGTCAGAGGGCCGCGGTAGCACTGAAGCTTTCTTT
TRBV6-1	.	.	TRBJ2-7	CASSESTPYEQYF	TGTGCCAGCAGTGAAAGCACCCCCTACGAGCAGTACTTC
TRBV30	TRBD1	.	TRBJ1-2	CAWSVLQGAGGYTF	TGTGCCTGGAGTGTACTTCAGGGGGCTGGCGGCTACACCTTC
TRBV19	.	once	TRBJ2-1	CASSQPGGQRYNEQFF	TGTGCCAGTAGCCAACCCGGGGGACAGCGCTACAATGAGCAGTTCTTC
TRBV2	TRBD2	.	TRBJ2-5	CASRQAGVQETQYF	TGTGCCAGCAGACAAGCGGGGGTCCAAGAGACCCAGTACTTC
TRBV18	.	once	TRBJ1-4	CASSPLATNEKLFF	TGTGCCAGCTCACCCCTTGCAACTAATGAAAAACTGTTTTTT
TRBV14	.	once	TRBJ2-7	CASSQDQVAYEQYF	TGTGCCAGCAGCCAAGATCAGGTAGCCTACGAGCAGTACTTC
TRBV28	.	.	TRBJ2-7	CASREDSFYEQYF	TGTGCCAGCAGGGAAGACAGTTTCTACGAGCAGTACTTC
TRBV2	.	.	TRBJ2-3	CASSETGVVADTQYF	TGTGCCAGCAGTGAAACCGGGGTTGTTGCAGATACGCAGTATTTT
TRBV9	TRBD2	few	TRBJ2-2	CASGREGFGELFF	TGTGCCAGCGGGAGGGAGGGCTTCGGGGAGCTGTTTTTT
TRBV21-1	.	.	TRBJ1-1	CASSKALGDREFGAFF	TGTGCCAGCAGCAAAGCTTTAGGGGACAGGGAGTTTGGAGCTTTCTTT
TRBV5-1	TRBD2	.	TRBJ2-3	CASRYGGSSTDTQYF	TGCGCCAGCAGATACGGGGGGTCTAGCACAGATACGCAGTATTTT
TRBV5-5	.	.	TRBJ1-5	CASSSSVIQGSNQPQHF	TGTGCCAGCAGCTCATCTGTTATTCAGGGTAGCAATCAGCCCCAGCATTTT
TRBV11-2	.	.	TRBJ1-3	CASSSGRGLSGNTIYF	TGTGCCAGCAGCTCCGGCAGGGGTTTGTCTGGAAACACCATATATTTT
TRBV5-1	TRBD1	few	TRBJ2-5	CASSLALTGPGGETQYF	TGCGCCAGCAGCTTGGCCTTGACGGGCCCAGGGGGAGAGACCCAGTACTTC
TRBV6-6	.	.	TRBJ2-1	CASRDRQQSYNEQFF	TGTGCCAGCAGAGACCGACAGCAATCCTACAATGAGCAGTTCTTC
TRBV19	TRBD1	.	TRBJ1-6	CASSMSGGAHNSPLHF	TGTGCCAGTAGTATGTCAGGGGGCGCCCATAATTCACCCCTCCACTTT
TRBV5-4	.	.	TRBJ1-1	CASSSGVTEAFF	TGTGCCAGCAGCTCCGGGGTCACTGAAGCTTTCTTT
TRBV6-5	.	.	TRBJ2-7	CASIESGTYEQYF	TGTGCCAGCATTGAGAGCGGAACCTACGAGCAGTACTTC
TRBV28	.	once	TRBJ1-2	CASFPPGSAAPLGYTF	TGTGCCAGCTTCCCGCCCGGGTCGGCAGCTCCTTTAGGCTACACCTTC
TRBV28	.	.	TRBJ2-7	CASSFSPGVVSYEQYF	TGTGCCAGCAGTTTTTCCCCGGGAGTGGTTAGCTACGAGCAGTACTTC
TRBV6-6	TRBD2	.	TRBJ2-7	CASMGLAGNTYEQYF	TGTGCCAGCATGGGACTAGCGGGAAACACCTACGAGCAGTACTTC
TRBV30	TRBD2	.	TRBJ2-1	CAWSRGTSGSVNEQFF	TGTGCCTGGAGTAGGGGGACTAGCGGGAGTGTCAATGAGCAGTTCTTC
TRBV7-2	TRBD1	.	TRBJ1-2	CASSLEGQAHGYTF	TGTGCCAGCAGCTTAGAAGGACAGGCACATGGCTACACCTTC
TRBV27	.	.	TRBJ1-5	CASGDIPLDQPQHF	TGTGCCAGCGGCGACATACCGCTCGATCAGCCCCAGCATTTT
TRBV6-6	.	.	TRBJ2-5	CASSYSPGGETQYF	TGTGCCAGCAGTTACTCGCCAGGGGGGGAGACCCAGTACTTC
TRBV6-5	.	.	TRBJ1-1	CASRRGGPDTEAFF	TGTGCCAGCAGGCGAGGGGGTCCGGACACTGAAGCTTTCTTT
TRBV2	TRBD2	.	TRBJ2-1	CASSEAGGRAGEQFF	TGTGCCAGCAGTGAAGCAGGCGGGAGGGCCGGGGAGCAGTTCTTC
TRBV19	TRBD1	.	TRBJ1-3	CASSTWTGYYGNTIYF	TGTGCCAGTAGTACCTGGACAGGTTATTATGGAAACACCATATATTTT
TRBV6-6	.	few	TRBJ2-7	CASRLTPSYEQYF	TGTGCCAGCAGACTAACTCCTAGCTACGAGCAGTACTTC
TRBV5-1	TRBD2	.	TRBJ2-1	CASSLLTSGGGEQFF	TGCGCCAGCAGCTTGCTGACTAGCGGGGGGGGTGAGCAGTTCTTC
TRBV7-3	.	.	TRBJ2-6	CASSSTVPGANVLTF	TGTGCCAGCAGCTCTACAGTACCTGGGGCCAACGTCCTGACTTTC
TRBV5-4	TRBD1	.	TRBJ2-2	CASSLGAGGNGELFF	TGTGCCAGCAGCTTAGGCGCAGGGGGTAACGGGGAGCTGTTTTTT
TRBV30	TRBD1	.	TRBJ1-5	CAWSPRSTGAQPQHF	TGTGCCTGGAGTCCGCGATCGACAGGGGCTCAGCCCCAGCATTTT
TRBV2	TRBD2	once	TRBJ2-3	CASSDSLAGGLTDTQYF	TGTGCCAGCAGTGACAGTCTAGCGGGGGGTCTCACAGATACGCAGTATTTT
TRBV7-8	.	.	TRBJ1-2	CASSLNPGLSGYTF	TGTGCCAGCAGCTTAAATCCGGGTCTGAGCGGCTACACCTTC
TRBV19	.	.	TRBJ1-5	CASSMRPAGVRKSNQPQHF	TGTGCCAGTAGTATGCGCCCGGCGGGGGTTAGGAAAAGCAATCAGCCCCAGCATTTT
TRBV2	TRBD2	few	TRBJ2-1	CASSEVLLAGEGNEQFF	TGTGCCAGCAGTGAGGTCCTGCTAGCGGGAGAAGGCAATGAGCAGTTCTTC
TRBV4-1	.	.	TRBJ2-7	CASSQVAESSYEQYF	TGCGCCAGCAGCCAGGTCGCGGAGAGCTCCTACGAGCAGTACTTC
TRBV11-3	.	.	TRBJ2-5	CASSLVGETQYF	TGTGCCAGCAGCTTAGTCGGGGAGACCCAGTACTTC
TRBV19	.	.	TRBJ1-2	CASSIDRVYGYTF	TGTGCCAGTAGTATAGATCGGGTTTATGGCTACACCTTC
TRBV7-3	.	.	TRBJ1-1	CASLHREGTEAFF	TGTGCCAGCCTCCACAGGGAAGGCACTGAGGCTTTCTTT
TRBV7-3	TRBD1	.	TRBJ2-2	CASSLEYRGVRTGELFF	TGTGCCAGCAGCTTAGAGTACAGGGGCGTTCGTACCGGGGAGCTGTTTTTT
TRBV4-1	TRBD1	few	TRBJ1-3	CASSQDRQGAYTIYF	TGCGCCAGCAGCCAAGATCGCCAGGGGGCTTACACCATATATTTT
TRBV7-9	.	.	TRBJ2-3	CASSLDIPDTQYF	TGTGCCAGCAGCTTAGATATCCCAGATACGCAGTATTTT
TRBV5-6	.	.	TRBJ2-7	CASSPGHFASYEQYF	TGTGCCAGCAGCCCGGGACATTTCGCTTCCTACGAGCAGTACTTC
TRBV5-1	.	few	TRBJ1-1	CASSLNPGGNTEAFF	TGCGCCAGCAGCTTGAATCCGGGAGGTAACACTGAAGCTTTCTTT
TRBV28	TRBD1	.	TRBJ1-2	CASSLWQGVAYGYTF	TGTGCCAGCAGTTTATGGCAGGGGGTAGCATATGGCTACACCTTC
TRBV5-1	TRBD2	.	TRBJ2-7	CASSFSPPGLAGAIAFYEQYF	TGCGCCAGCAGCTTCTCCCCTCCGGGACTAGCGGGGGCAATAGCATTTTACGAGCAGTACTTC
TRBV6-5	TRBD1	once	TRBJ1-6	CASSISGQGNSPLHF	TGTGCCAGCAGTATATCGGGACAGGGGAATTCACCCCTCCACTTT
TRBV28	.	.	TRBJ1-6	CASSFASQPIYNSPLHF	TGTGCCAGCAGTTTTGCGAGTCAACCAATTTATAATTCACCCCTCCACTTT
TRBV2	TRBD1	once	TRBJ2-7	CASRSDRGSSYEQYF	TGTGCCAGCAGATCAGACAGGGGGAGCTCCTACGAGCAGTACTTC
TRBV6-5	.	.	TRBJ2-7	CASSLGGGLRYEQYF	TGTGCCAGCAGTTTGGGAGGAGGCCTAAGGTACGAGCAGTACTTC
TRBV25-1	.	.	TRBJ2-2	CASGENTGELFF	TGTGCCAGCGGAGAGAACACCGGGGAGCTGTTTTTT